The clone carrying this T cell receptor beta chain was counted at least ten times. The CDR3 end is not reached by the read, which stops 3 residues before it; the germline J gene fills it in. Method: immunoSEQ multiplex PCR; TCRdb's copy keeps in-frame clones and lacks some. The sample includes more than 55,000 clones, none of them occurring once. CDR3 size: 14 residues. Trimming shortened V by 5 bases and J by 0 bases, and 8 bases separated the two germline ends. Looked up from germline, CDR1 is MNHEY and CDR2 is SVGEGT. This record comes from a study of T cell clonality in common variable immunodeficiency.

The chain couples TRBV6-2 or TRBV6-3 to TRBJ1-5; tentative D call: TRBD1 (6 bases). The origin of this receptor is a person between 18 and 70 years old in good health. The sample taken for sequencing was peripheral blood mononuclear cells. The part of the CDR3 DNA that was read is TGTGCCAGCAGTACAGGGAATAGCAATCAGCCC. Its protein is CASSTGNSNQP. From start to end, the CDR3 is CASSTGNSNQPQHF.